The rows below give T cell receptor beta chains drawn from one sample of a study of shared clonotypes between healthy human individuals. Data came from immunoSEQ multiplex PCR; TCRdb stores just in-frame clones and leaves some out. The sample shows 2 million to 3 million clones, more than 80% of them seen only once. The source material was naive CD4+ T cells sorted from blood. The origin of the receptors is a young man in good health. Both conserved end residues are part of each CDR3. D genes are given only for firm matches. A clone size is listed for some rows: how often the clone was seen (once, few, many), or a class if it is expanded.

v_call,clone_size,d_call,j_call,cdr3_length,cdr3_aa,cdr3_nt
TRBV4-1,few,.,TRBJ2-2,15,CASSPQPEGTGELFF,TGCGCCAGCAGCCCCCAGCCCGAGGGCACCGGGGAGCTGTTTTTT
TRBV7-9,few,.,TRBJ1-2,14,CASSRSEANYGYTF,TGTGCCAGCAGCAGGAGCGAGGCTAACTATGGCTACACCTTC
TRBV19,.,.,TRBJ2-7,15,CASSMGGSPPYEQYF,TGTGCCAGTAGTATGGGTGGGAGCCCACCCTACGAGCAGTACTTC
TRBV4-3,.,.,TRBJ2-3,18,CASSQDDGSVIPFDTQYF,TGCGCCAGCAGCCAAGATGATGGTAGCGTGATCCCGTTCGATACGCAGTATTTT
TRBV10-3,.,.,TRBJ1-3,14,CAISDERSGNTIYF,TGTGCCATCAGTGACGAACGATCTGGAAACACCATATATTTT
TRBV18,.,.,TRBJ1-1,12,CASSPTESEAFF,TGTGCCAGCTCACCAACAGAGTCTGAAGCTTTCTTT
TRBV6-5,.,.,TRBJ2-1,14,CASSYGFAYNEQFF,TGTGCCAGCAGTTACGGGTTCGCCTACAATGAGCAGTTCTTC
TRBV28,.,.,TRBJ1-5,14,CASSLWTVPEPQHF,TGTGCCAGCAGCTTATGGACAGTCCCTGAGCCCCAGCATTTT
TRBV6-5,.,TRBD2,TRBJ2-7,14,CASRGGLAFYEQYF,TGTGCCAGCAGAGGGGGACTAGCGTTCTACGAGCAGTACTTC
TRBV9,few,.,TRBJ1-6,12,CASSQTSSPLHF,TGTGCCAGCAGCCAAACCTCTTCACCCCTCCACTTT
TRBV7-3,.,.,TRBJ1-5,13,CASSLDRGQPQHF,TGTGCCAGCAGCTTAGACAGAGGTCAGCCCCAGCATTTT
TRBV7-9,.,.,TRBJ2-3,15,CASSIWTSSTDTQYF,TGTGCCAGCAGCATTTGGACTTCCAGCACAGATACGCAGTATTTT
TRBV28,.,.,TRBJ1-1,15,CASSFPVGGNTEAFF,TGTGCCAGCAGTTTCCCCGTGGGGGGGAACACTGAAGCTTTCTTT
TRBV7-2,.,.,TRBJ2-5,16,CASSFDQGIIKETQYF,TGTGCCAGCAGCTTTGATCAGGGGATCATCAAGGAGACCCAGTACTTC
TRBV7-8,few,.,TRBJ1-2,14,CASSLGREGDGYTF,TGTGCCAGCAGCTTAGGCAGGGAAGGAGATGGCTACACCTTC
TRBV4-3,.,.,TRBJ2-2,14,CASSQDQTAGELFF,TGCGCCAGCAGCCAAGACCAGACAGCCGGGGAGCTGTTTTTT
TRBV30,.,.,TRBJ1-2,14,CAWSVRRGDYGYTF,TGTGCCTGGAGTGTACGCAGGGGCGACTATGGCTACACCTTC
TRBV4-1,.,.,TRBJ1-1,13,CASSLIGLPEAFF,TGCGCCAGCAGCCTAATAGGCTTACCTGAAGCTTTCTTT
TRBV13,.,.,TRBJ1-1,16,CASSFRAERMNTEAFF,TGTGCCAGCAGCTTCCGGGCCGAGAGGATGAACACTGAAGCTTTCTTT
TRBV7-9,few,.,TRBJ1-2,13,CASRQGTSYGYTF,TGTGCCAGCCGGCAGGGTACTAGCTATGGCTACACCTTC
TRBV28,once,.,TRBJ2-5,16,CASSLSLGATQETQYF,TGTGCCAGCAGTTTATCTCTGGGGGCGACCCAAGAGACCCAGTACTTC
TRBV10-3,.,TRBD2,TRBJ2-1,15,CAISGQGTRNNEQFF,TGTGCCATCAGCGGCCAGGGGACTAGGAACAATGAGCAGTTCTTC
TRBV5-4,.,TRBD1,TRBJ1-6,17,CASSLGTGQGVNSPLHF,TGTGCCAGCAGCTTGGGTACGGGACAGGGTGTCAATTCACCCCTCCACTTT
TRBV28,.,.,TRBJ2-1,16,CASSLSGTVNQGEQFF,TGTGCCAGCAGTTTATCCGGGACCGTGAATCAGGGTGAGCAGTTCTTC
TRBV7-8,.,.,TRBJ1-2,15,CASSPRDLSFYGYTF,TGTGCCAGCAGCCCTCGGGACTTATCGTTCTATGGCTACACCTTC
TRBV19,.,TRBD1,TRBJ1-6,19,CASSSFWVQGATRDSPLHF,TGTGCCAGTAGTAGTTTTTGGGTCCAGGGGGCTACGAGGGATTCACCCCTCCACTTT
TRBV21-1,.,.,TRBJ2-7,17,CASSPQPQRTYHYEQYF,TGTGCCAGCAGCCCCCAACCCCAACGGACATACCACTACGAGCAGTACTTC
TRBV2,.,TRBD1,TRBJ1-2,15,CASSPQEGGVSGYTF,TGTGCCAGCTCCCCTCAGGAAGGGGGCGTGAGTGGCTACACCTTC
TRBV11-2,.,TRBD1,TRBJ2-1,15,CASSRDRGSYNEQFF,TGTGCCAGCAGTCGCGACAGGGGTTCCTACAATGAGCAGTTCTTC
TRBV6-5,.,TRBD2,TRBJ2-7,16,CASSYGGLGGSYEQYF,TGTGCCAGCAGTTACGGGGGACTAGGGGGGTCCTACGAGCAGTACTTC
TRBV1,.,.,TRBJ1-3,14,CTSSWTFTGNTIYF,TGCACCAGCAGTTGGACCTTCACAGGAAACACCATATATTTT
TRBV30,.,.,TRBJ2-1,14,CAWRTIGGPNEQFF,TGTGCCTGGAGGACCATAGGGGGGCCCAATGAGCAGTTCTTC
TRBV4-1,.,TRBD2,TRBJ2-3,17,CASSQDGTSGITDTQYF,TGCGCCAGCAGCCAAGACGGGACTAGCGGGATAACAGATACGCAGTATTTT
TRBV5-4,.,TRBD2,TRBJ2-1,16,CASSAHGLAGGGEQFF,TGTGCCAGCAGCGCTCACGGACTAGCGGGCGGGGGTGAGCAGTTCTTC
TRBV7-2,.,TRBD2,TRBJ2-1,15,CASSPASGPYNEQFF,TGTGCCAGCAGCCCCGCTAGCGGACCCTACAATGAGCAGTTCTTC
TRBV19,.,.,TRBJ1-5,16,CASSIGSATLNQPQHF,TGTGCCAGTAGTATAGGATCCGCCACCCTCAATCAGCCCCAGCATTTT
TRBV6-1,.,.,TRBJ2-5,18,CASSEGRGSGAFQETQYF,TGTGCCAGCAGTGAAGGTCGAGGAAGTGGGGCCTTCCAAGAGACCCAGTACTTC
TRBV28,.,TRBD1,TRBJ2-5,14,CASSERTGGETQYF,TGTGCCAGCAGCGAGAGGACAGGGGGAGAGACCCAGTACTTC
TRBV18,.,.,TRBJ2-7,13,CASSWTASYEQYF,TGTGCCAGCTCGTGGACGGCCTCCTACGAGCAGTACTTC
TRBV7-2,few,.,TRBJ2-4,16,CASSELVSPAKNIQYF,TGTGCCAGCAGCGAACTAGTCTCCCCGGCCAAAAACATTCAGTACTTC
TRBV2,.,.,TRBJ2-2,15,CASSELRSNTGELFF,TGTGCCAGCAGTGAGTTGCGGTCGAACACCGGGGAGCTGTTTTTT
TRBV7-2,.,.,TRBJ1-5,14,CASSLGQHNQPQHF,TGTGCCAGCAGCTTAGGACAGCACAATCAGCCCCAGCATTTT
TRBV5-1,.,.,TRBJ1-4,12,CASSPSGEKLFF,TGCGCCAGCAGCCCTTCGGGTGAAAAACTGTTTTTT
TRBV6-6,.,.,TRBJ2-2,15,CASSILTGNTGELFF,TGTGCCAGCTCCATCTTGACAGGGAACACCGGGGAGCTGTTTTTT
TRBV5-4,.,TRBD1,TRBJ1-1,15,CASSLIDRGFTEAFF,TGTGCCAGCAGCTTGATTGACAGGGGATTCACTGAAGCTTTCTTT
TRBV2,.,.,TRBJ2-5,15,CASSEGAQGRETQYF,TGTGCCAGCAGTGAAGGCGCTCAGGGGCGGGAGACCCAGTACTTC
TRBV19,once,.,TRBJ2-6,16,CASSIGTVSGANVLTF,TGTGCCAGTAGTATAGGGACAGTCTCTGGGGCCAACGTCCTGACTTTC
TRBV28,.,.,TRBJ2-5,12,CASSLLRETQYF,TGTGCCAGCAGTTTACTCAGGGAGACCCAGTACTTC
TRBV6-1,.,TRBD2,TRBJ2-7,14,CATGLAGGNYEQYF,TGTGCCACCGGACTAGCGGGAGGAAACTACGAGCAGTACTTC
TRBV7-9,.,TRBD2,TRBJ2-1,15,CASSPLAGGYNEQFF,TGTGCCAGCAGCCCGCTAGCGGGAGGCTACAATGAGCAGTTCTTC
TRBV5-1,.,TRBD1,TRBJ2-1,19,CASSFTDDGRTGSTNEQFF,TGCGCCAGCAGCTTTACAGATGATGGCCGGACAGGGTCCACCAATGAGCAGTTCTTC
TRBV7-6,.,TRBD2,TRBJ2-2,18,CASSFGTSGSLNTGELFF,TGTGCCAGCAGCTTTGGGACTAGCGGGAGTTTGAACACCGGGGAGCTGTTTTTT